This T cell receptor (beta chain) came from a study of post-analysis software for immune sequencing data. In the study overall: Relapsing-remitting, secondary progressive and progressive-relapsing multiple sclerosis courses were included. General study results and limits: Patients with multiple sclerosis recorded significantly lower normalized Chao1 diversity than controls, the study found. Samples made in the same batch grouped tightly together by F measure.

On this clonotype itself: Its antigen is still unknown.

The authors incorporated unique molecular identifiers into the TCR beta cDNA libraries. Between roughly 1 and 10 million T cells gave rise to some 490,000 cDNA molecules. TCRdb analysed the PCR reads with MiXCR anew, one entry per CDR3 protein. The sample consists of more than 500,000 distinct CDR3 sequences, about a third of them appearing once. The sequenced sample was blood. The source is a girl aged 2 to 17 with multiple sclerosis.

As DNA, the CDR3 is TGCAGTGCTAGAGACCAAGGGGGGGGGCAAGGTTTGGAGACCCAGTACTTC. It translates to CSARDQGGGQGLETQYF. This chain connects TRBV20-1 to TRBJ2-5; possibly TRBD2 for D (7 bases). Germline values: CDR1 DFQATT, CDR2 SNEGSKA (reference sequence). The CDR3 has 17 residues. Trimming cost V 0 bases and J 5 bases, with 22 bases left between them.